Presented here are 7 T cell receptor beta chains from one specimen sequenced in a study of a mutant IDH1 vaccine in newly diagnosed glioma. Time point given: week 23, last vaccination. Vaccinated patients received 300 ug of mutant IDH1 20-mer peptide per dose, with topical imiquimod. No cognate antigen is known for these TCRs. Method: immunoSEQ multiplex PCR; TCRdb's copy keeps in-frame clones and lacks some. The sample yields 60,000 or so clones, roughly 85% seen once. The source material was PBMCs, sampled from a glioma patient whose treatment included an IDH1 peptide vaccine. All receptors come from a man younger than 40 with glioma.

A remark on this clone: The sample contains more than one DNA sequence encoding this CDR3. The J gene is TRBJ2-5, the V gene TRBV29-1; TRBD1 matches 9 bases. The CDR3 has 12 residues. The J segment lost 4 bases and the V segment lost 6 bases, leaving 3 bases of the junction unmatched. Germline V gene sequence: CDR1 SQVTM, CDR2 ANQGSEA. CDR3 sequence reads: CSVGQGTETQYF. The CDR3 DNA is TGCAGCGTGGGACAGGGAACAGAGACCCAGTACTTC.

The chain is built from TRBV7-6 and TRBJ1-4; D possibly corresponds to TRBD1 (5 bases). The germline V and J ends were trimmed by 3 bases and 5 bases, with 19 bases remaining between them. Germline V gene data show CDR1 as SGHVS and CDR2 as FNYEAQ. The CDR3 covers 17 residues. Here the CDR3 reads CASSLDIGPAENEKLFF. The CDR3 DNA reads as TGTGCCAGCAGCTTGGACATTGGGCCCGCGGAGAATGAAAAACTGTTTTTT.

The V gene is TRBV10-3, the J gene TRBJ2-1, with D perhaps matching TRBD1 (6 bases). V was cut by 3 bases and J by 8 bases, with 8 bases left in between. The CDR3 is 12 amino acids. CDR1 and CDR2 from the germline V gene are ENHRY and SYGVKD. Here the CDR3 reads CAISEEGDEQFF. The DNA of the CDR3 is TGTGCCATCAGTGAAGAGGGGGATGAGCAGTTCTTC.

This sequence joins TRBV2 and TRBJ1-4; 8 bases are shared with TRBD1. V shed 11 bases and J 5 bases; nucleotides not matched to a gene: 4. Looked up from germline, CDR1 is SNHLY and CDR2 is FYNNEI. This CDR3 region has 12 residues. The CDR3 DNA reads as TGTGCCGTCAGGGGGCGGAATGAAAAACTGTTTTTT. Its translation is CAVRGRNEKLFF.

The rearrangement uses TRBV7-6 and TRBJ1-1, with D perhaps TRBD1 (6 bases). Germline assignment: CDR1 SGHVS and CDR2 FNYEAQ. Deletions cut 5 bases from V and 3 bases from J, with 10 bases between. CDR3 length: 13 residues. The CDR3 DNA follows: TGTGCCAGCAGCAACAACAGGGACACTGAAGCTTTCTTT. Amino acids: CASSNNRDTEAFF.

This clone was seen a single time. V usage is TRBV28 and J usage is TRBJ2-7; TRBD1 matches 7 bases. Trimming took 3 bases from V and 4 from J; bases not matched to a gene: 6. This CDR3 is 14 amino acids long. Germline V gene sequence: CDR1 MDHEN, CDR2 SYDVKM. Here the CDR3 reads CASSFGARGYEQYF. CDR3 sequence (DNA): TGTGCCAGCAGTTTTGGTGCCAGGGGGTACGAGCAGTACTTC.

This chain uses TRBV21-1 with TRBJ2-1; TRBD1, the table's D call, was not compared with the DNA. TRBV21-1 is termed a pseudogene. This CDR3 contains 14 residues. CDR3 DNA: TGTGCCAGACAGGGGCCCCCTTCCTACAATGAGCAGTTCTTC. The encoded protein is CARQGPPSYNEQFF.